This entry describes one T cell receptor beta chain. TCRdb re-called the multiplex PCR reads with MiXCR, one entry per CDR3 protein. The table lists approximately 400 distinct CDR3 sequences, around a fifth of them singletons. The specimen sequenced was naive CD4+ T cells sorted from blood. The subset here: naive CD4+ T cells, CD4+CD45RA+CD25-. This receptor was taken from a female donor with breast cancer.

CDR3 in DNA: TGTGCCAGCAGCCCGGGACAGGGATACTATGGCTACACCTTC. Amino acid sequence: CASSPGQGYYGYTF. The chain carries TRBV12-3 or TRBV12-4 and TRBJ1-2; 9 bases agree with TRBD1. The CDR3 spans 14 residues. V lost 6 bases to trimming and J lost 3 bases; unmatched junction nucleotides: 5.